This T cell receptor beta chain was retrieved from a study of control samples from healthy donors and cancer patients. Germline V lookup: CDR1 SNHLY, CDR2 FYNNEI. Trimming took 7 bases from V and 5 from J; bases not matched to a gene: 5. The CDR3 spans 13 residues. TCRdb's copy holds only in-frame clones and misses some; the assay was immunoSEQ multiplex PCR. The table records some 410,000 clones, roughly 90% of them present only once. The sequenced sample consisted of PBMCs. This chain uses TRBV2 with TRBJ2-7; TRBD1 agrees at 10 bases. This clonotype was sampled from a man aged 35 to 55 with head and neck cancer. In nucleotides, the CDR3 is TGTGCCAGCAAAAGGGACAGGGGAAACGAGCAGTACTTC. Translation gives CASKRDRGNEQYF.